A selection of T cell receptor beta chains follows, all from one sample in a study of blood T cell repertoires in COVID-19. Some clones are missing from TCRdb's copy, which holds only in-frame ones; the method was immunoSEQ multiplex PCR. The sample contains 180,000 or so clones, roughly nine tenths of which appear only once. The source material was peripheral blood. These receptors were taken from a man between 65 and 85 years old with acute or convalescent COVID-19. Each CDR3 is given with its conserved first and last residue. The order of the fields is clone size, D gene, V gene, J gene, CDR3 DNA, CDR3 protein. D genes are given only for firm matches. A clone size is listed for some rows: how often the clone was seen (once, few, many), or a class if it is expanded.

once	.	TRBV18	TRBJ2-1	TGTGCCAGCTCACCTTTGGTCGCGAATGAGCAGTTCTTC	CASSPLVANEQFF
.	.	TRBV28	TRBJ2-1	TGTGCCAGCCTCTCGGACCGGGCAGGGGACTACAATGAGCAGTTCTTC	CASLSDRAGDYNEQFF
.	.	TRBV29-1	TRBJ2-1	TGCAGCGTTGACGGGTCCTACAATGAGCAGTTCTTC	CSVDGSYNEQFF
.	.	TRBV5-8	TRBJ1-6	TGTGCCAGCAGCTTATTTAGTACAGGAGAATCACCCCTCCACTTT	CASSLFSTGESPLHF
.	TRBD1	TRBV18	TRBJ2-7	TGTGCCAGCGCTACAGGGGCGGCCTACGAGCAGTACTTC	CASATGAAYEQYF
.	.	TRBV6-5	TRBJ2-7	TGTGCCAGCGAGGACGGGACCTACGAGCAGTACTTC	CASEDGTYEQYF
.	TRBD2	TRBV29-1	TRBJ2-1	TGCAGCGTTCGGGGCGGGGGGGCCTCCAATGAGCAGTTCTTC	CSVRGGGASNEQFF
.	TRBD1	TRBV30	TRBJ2-5	TGTGCCTGGAGTGTACAATATGGGGGACAGGGGGAAGAGACCCAGTACTTC	CAWSVQYGGQGEETQYF
once	TRBD2	TRBV9	TRBJ2-7	TGTGCCAGCAGCGTAGGTACTAGCGGCCCCCTTTCCTTC	CASSVGTSGPLSF
.	TRBD2	TRBV7-9	TRBJ2-3	TGTGCCAGCAGCCTTAGCGGGGGAGATACGCAGTATTTT	CASSLSGGDTQYF
.	TRBD1	TRBV6-6	TRBJ1-2	TGTGCCAGCAACCCAGGGGGCCCTAACTATGGCTACACCTTC	CASNPGGPNYGYTF
.	TRBD2	TRBV7-9	TRBJ2-1	TGTGCCAGCAGCCCCGGGACTAGCGGGGGGGACTCCTACAATGAGCAGTTCTTC	CASSPGTSGGDSYNEQFF
.	.	TRBV7-2	TRBJ1-6	TGTGCCAGCAGCTTACAGGGTACTTCGAATTCACCCCTCCACTTT	CASSLQGTSNSPLHF
.	.	TRBV7-8	TRBJ1-2	TGTGCCAGCAGCTTAGCGGGGGAGGACTACACCTTC	CASSLAGEDYTF
.	.	TRBV28	TRBJ1-5	TGTGCCAGCACCCAACTAATGCGGCAGCCACTCTTCAATCAGCCCCAGCATTTT	CASTQLMRQPLFNQPQHF
.	.	TRBV5-1	TRBJ2-2	TGCGCCAGCAGCTTGTCGGGGGCCGGGGAGCTGTTTTTT	CASSLSGAGELFF
few	.	TRBV12-3/TRBV12-4	TRBJ1-2	TGTGCCAGCAGTTTTCCGGGGAGAGGCTACACCTTC	CASSFPGRGYTF
.	.	TRBV11-2	TRBJ2-3	TGTGCCAGCAGCGGAACGAGGGATACGCAGTATTTT	CASSGTRDTQYF
.	TRBD1	TRBV3-1/TRBV3-2	TRBJ1-2	TGTGCCAGCAGCCAAGATACGACAGGGAGGGGCTACACCTTC	CASSQDTTGRGYTF
.	.	TRBV28	TRBJ1-5	TGTGCCAGCTCCCCGGTGGGCCAGCCCCAGCATTTT	CASSPVGQPQHF
.	TRBD2	TRBV6-2/TRBV6-3	TRBJ2-5	TGTGCCAGCAGCCTAGCGGGGGGCCCCCTTGGGGAAACCCAGTACTTC	CASSLAGGPLGETQYF
.	TRBD2	TRBV7-9	TRBJ2-2	TGTGCCAGCAGCTTATTGGGAGGGGTCGACGGGGAGCTGTTTTTT	CASSLLGGVDGELFF
.	.	TRBV3-1/TRBV3-2	TRBJ2-1	TGTGCCAGCAGCCAGGCCAGTCTTGGGAGAACCTACAATGAGCAGTTCTTC	CASSQASLGRTYNEQFF
.	.	TRBV27	TRBJ1-1	TGTGCCAGCAGTTCCGTCGGGGGGACTGGGATGAACACTGAAGCTTTCTTT	CASSSVGGTGMNTEAFF
.	.	TRBV28	TRBJ1-5	TGTGCCAGCAGTATCAACAGGGCTTTGGGCAATCAGCCCCAGCATTTT	CASSINRALGNQPQHF
.	.	TRBV2	TRBJ1-6	TGTGCCGGAAAGGAGGCCTTGTATGGTAATTCACCCCTCCACTTT	CAGKEALYGNSPLHF
.	.	TRBV6-5	TRBJ1-6	TGTGCCAGCAGTTACTCGTGGGAGGGCGGTTCACCCCTCCACTTT	CASSYSWEGGSPLHF
.	.	TRBV2	TRBJ1-1	TGTGCCAGCAGTGATGGAGGGGTCTCTGAAGCTTTCTTT	CASSDGGVSEAFF
once	.	TRBV4-3	TRBJ1-1	TGCGCCAGCAGCCAAGATCTCCTGAACACTGAAGCTTTCTTT	CASSQDLLNTEAFF
.	.	TRBV5-1	TRBJ1-1	TGCGCCAGCAGCTCTCAGGGTATGGGCACTGAAGCTTTCTTT	CASSSQGMGTEAFF
.	.	TRBV11-2	TRBJ2-1	TGTGCCAGCAGCTTCCAGACAAGTGCCTACAATGAGCAGTTCTTC	CASSFQTSAYNEQFF
.	TRBD1	TRBV10-1	TRBJ2-3	TGCGCCAGCAGTGAAATGGGGACAGGGGCCACAGATACGCAGTATTTT	CASSEMGTGATDTQYF
.	TRBD1	TRBV5-6	TRBJ2-1	TGTGCCAGCAAGTGGACAGGGGTCTATGAGCAGTTCTTC	CASKWTGVYEQFF
.	.	TRBV6-6	TRBJ2-5	TGTGCCAGCAGTGGCATCCAGGTCGGACAAGAGACCCAGTACTTC	CASSGIQVGQETQYF
.	.	TRBV10-3	TRBJ2-1	TGTGCCATCAGTGTTGTAGGGGTAAACAATGAGCAGTTCTTC	CAISVVGVNNEQFF
.	.	TRBV9	TRBJ2-6	TGTGCCAGCGGGCGGGCTGGGGCCAACGTCCTGACTTTC	CASGRAGANVLTF
.	.	TRBV5-1	TRBJ1-2	TGCGCCAGCAGCTTGGGATTTTCCGCAGGTACTTATGGCTACACCTTC	CASSLGFSAGTYGYTF